This T cell receptor beta chain was profiled in a study of blood T cell repertoires in COVID-19. CDR3 size: 16 residues. CDR1 is SGDLS, CDR2 YYNGEE, per germline. Trimming shortened V by 4 bases and J by 0 bases, and 17 bases separated the two germline ends. Participants spanned ages about 18 to 100 years and resided in fewer than 30 US areas. The study assigned cohorts using participant-reported clinical history. Assay used: immunoSEQ multiplex PCR; TCRdb lists only in-frame clones, some missing. The data contain roughly 310,000 clones, about 89% of them seen just once; the ten biggest clones take up around 9.5%.

The receptor was derived from a woman aged 40 to 50 who had recovered from COVID-19. The rearrangement joins TRBV9 to TRBJ2-7; D is perhaps TRBD1 (6 bases). Sequenced input: PBMCs or T cells enriched from blood (not recorded which). CDR3 DNA sequence: TGTGCCAGCAGCCCTCACCTCAGGGGAAGCTCCTACGAGCAGTACTTC. Residues: CASSPHLRGSSYEQYF.